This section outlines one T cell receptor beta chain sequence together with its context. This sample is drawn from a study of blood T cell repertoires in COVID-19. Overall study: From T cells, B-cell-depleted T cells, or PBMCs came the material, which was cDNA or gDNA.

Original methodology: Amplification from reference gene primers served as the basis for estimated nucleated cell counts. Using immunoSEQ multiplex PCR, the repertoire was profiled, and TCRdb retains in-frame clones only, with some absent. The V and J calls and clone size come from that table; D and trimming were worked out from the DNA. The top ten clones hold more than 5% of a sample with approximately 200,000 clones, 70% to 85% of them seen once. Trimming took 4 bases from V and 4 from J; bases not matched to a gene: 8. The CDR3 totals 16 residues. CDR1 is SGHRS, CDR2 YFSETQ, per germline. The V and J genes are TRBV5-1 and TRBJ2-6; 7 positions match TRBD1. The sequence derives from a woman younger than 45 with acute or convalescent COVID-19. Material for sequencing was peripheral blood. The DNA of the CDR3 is TGCGCCAGCAGCCCCGGGGACAGAGCAGGGGCCAACGTCCTGACTTTC. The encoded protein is CASSPGDRAGANVLTF.